The clone carrying this T cell receptor (beta chain) was detected many times. Its target is unknown. The CDR3 is 13 amino acids. Germline V CDR1 and CDR2: SQVTM, ANQGSEA. V lost 3 bases to trimming and J lost 3 bases, with 11 bases between them. The data originate from a study of early T cells in non-severe SARS-CoV-2 infection. Study context: Sequencing targeted bulk RNA from unsorted whole blood, leaving chains unpaired. Findings and caveats of the study: A preference for anti-spike CD8 responses marked VDJdb matching, which missed private and CD4 specificities.

Individual cDNA molecules were tagged with unique molecular identifiers. In TCRdb, the 5' RACE reads were re-called with MiXCR into one record per CDR3 protein. The data show fewer than 65,000 distinct CDR3 sequences, 8.5% to 9.5% seen once. This clonotype was sampled from an adult who was a healthcare worker with PCR-confirmed SARS-CoV-2 infection or an uninfected control (not recorded which). The genes are TRBV29-1 and TRBJ1-1; D is unresolved. Sequenced material: whole blood. DNA for the CDR3: TGCAGCGTTGAGAAGGGCCTGTACACTGAAGCTTTCTTT. Its protein is CSVEKGLYTEAFF. The whole variable domain, filled in from reference TRBV29-1 and TRBJ1-1, reads SAVISQKPSRDICQRGTSLTIQCQVDSQVTMMFWYRQQPGQSLTLIATANQGSEATYESGFVIDKFPISRPNLTFSTLTVSNMSPEDSSIYLCSVEKGLYTEAFFGQGTRLTVV.